The T cell receptor beta chain described here comes from a study of shared clonotypes between healthy human individuals. General study findings and limits: Sharing across four donors was highest in naive CD4 (roughly 5%) and lowest in memory CD8 (about 0.4%). Generally, naive subsets (rather than memory subsets) showed larger estimated richness. Only blood samples were collected, and tissue repertoires likely differ.

This clone was observed a single time. Antigen specificity is unknown. The V gene's germline CDR1 is GTSNPN and CDR2 SVGIG (reference sequence). The V gene lost 0 bases and the J gene lost 7 bases, with 15 bases spanning the gap. CDR3 length equals 14 residues. TCRdb's table, derived via immunoSEQ multiplex PCR, lists solely in-frame clones and lacks some. The sample has more than 2 million clones, under 97% seen once; the top ten hold roughly 0.13%. Sequencing input: naive CD4+ T cells sorted from blood. Subset of the sample: CD45RA+ positively selected. This TCR derives from a man aged 18 to 30 in good health. The chain links TRBV30 to TRBJ1-2; D is perhaps TRBD1 (5 bases). For the CDR3, the DNA is TGTGCCTGGAGTGTAACCCCGGCGGGGGGTGGCTACACCTTC. Translated, it gives CAWSVTPAGGGYTF.